This entry lists 12 T cell receptor beta chains sequenced from one sample in a study of Graves' ophthalmopathy and Graves' hyperthyroidism. As the template, RNA transcripts were used to amplify TCR beta CDR3 regions. Scientists carried out first-round RT-PCR using HTBI primers and then a second-round multiplex PCR. TCRdb itself ran the multiplex PCR reads through MiXCR, one entry per CDR3 protein. This sample has roughly 600,000 distinct CDR3 sequences; roughly 39% occur once, and the top ten carry around 4%. The sequenced sample consisted of peripheral blood or thyroid tissue (not recorded which). The origin of the receptors is an adult man with Graves' hyperthyroidism.

This clonotype has a handful of counts. The chain employs TRBV7-2 and TRBJ1-5; the D gene is possibly TRBD1 (6 bases). Germline assignment: CDR1 SGHTA and CDR2 FQGNSA. The CDR3 is 12 residues long. V lost 3 bases and J 8 bases, leaving 8 bases between the germline ends. The CDR3 loop is CASSLDSEPQHF. The CDR3 DNA reads as TGTGCCAGCAGCTTGGACAGCGAGCCCCAGCATTTT. The full variable domain, its missing parts supplied by reference TRBV7-2 and TRBJ1-5, is GAGVSQSPSNKVTEKGKDVELRCDPISGHTALYWYRQSLGQGLEFLIYFQGNSAPDKSGLPSDRFSAERTGGSVSTLTIQRTQQEDSAVYLCASSLDSEPQHFGDGTRLSIL.

This clonotype was counted ten times or more. CDR3 region: CSARDDYYEQYF. The CDR3 DNA reads as TGCAGTGCTAGAGATGACTACTACGAGCAGTACTTC. This sequence joins TRBV20-1 and TRBJ2-7, with a tentative D call TRBD2 (5 bases). Germline values: CDR1 DFQATT, CDR2 SNEGSKA (reference sequence). V lost 0 bases, J lost 3 bases, and 6 bases lay in between. CDR3 size: 12 residues.

Points on this clonotype: At one boundary the junction diverges from the germline segment, which might be a read error. The CDR3 protein is CASSKRTAAGGLSSGNTIYF. CDR3 nucleotides: TGTGCCAGCAGTAAACGGACTGCTGCGGGCGGACTCAGCTCTGGAAACACCATATATTTT. The chain couples TRBV10-3 to TRBJ1-3; no firm D call. CDR1 ENHRY and CDR2 SYGVKD come from the germline V gene. The CDR3 loop spans 20 amino acids.

The rearrangement links TRBV30 to TRBJ1-5; D gene unclear. Deletions cut 2 bases from V and 4 bases from J, with 15 bases between. The CDR3 consists of 15 residues. Germline-derived CDR1 and CDR2 are GTSNPN and SVGIG (reference sequence). The CDR3 here is CAWSPGGRRNQPQHF. The CDR3 nucleotides are TGTGCCTGGAGTCCCGGCGGGCGAAGGAATCAGCCCCAGCATTTT.

Remarks on this clonotype: Being one base from a much bigger clone, this may be a read error. The chain carries TRBV12-5 and TRBJ2-7, with D possibly being TRBD2 (6 bases). Germline loops: CDR1 LGHNT, CDR2 FRNRAP. CDR3 length: 11 residues. The ends were cut back, 4 bases at V and 7 bases at J, with 8 bases in the middle. The CDR3 DNA reads as TGTGCTAGTGGTTCACGGGGGGAGCAGTACTTC. Encoded protein: CASGSRGEQYF.

This rearrangement joins TRBV11-2 to TRBJ1-2; D possibly corresponds to TRBD1 (6 bases). Germline V gene lookup returns CDR1 SGHAT and CDR2 FQNNGV. The CDR3 is made up of 15 amino acids. V lost 6 bases to trimming and J lost 5 bases, with 19 bases between them. CDR3 amino acids: CASSSGQTGSYGYTF. In nucleotides, the CDR3 is TGTGCCAGCAGTAGTGGACAGACCGGGAGTTATGGCTACACCTTC. Filled out from reference TRBV11-2 and TRBJ1-2, the complete variable domain reads EAGVAQSPRYKIIEKRQSVAFWCNPISGHATLYWYQQILGQGPKLLIQFQNNGVVDDSQLPKDRFSAERLKGVDSTLKIQPAKLEDSAVYLCASSSGQTGSYGYTFGSGTRLTVV.

This clonotype was counted many times. The V gene is TRBV7-3, the J gene TRBJ1-1; tentative D call: TRBD1 (5 bases). V was shortened by 5 bases and J by 2 bases, with 9 bases between the two germline ends. Germline V lookup: CDR1 SGHTA, CDR2 FQGTGA. The CDR3 runs to 13 residues. The DNA for the CDR3 is TGTGCCAGCAGCCCGGGGCGTAACACTGAAGCTTTCTTT. Translation: CASSPGRNTEAFF.

In this sample, this clonotype turned up many times. The genes are TRBV7-8 and TRBJ2-2; D is unclear. V dropped 4 bases and J dropped 1 base, with 10 bases sitting between them. This CDR3 comprises 15 residues. Germline V gene lookup returns CDR1 SGHVS and CDR2 FQNEAQ. This CDR3 reads CASSYRRQNTGELFF. CDR3 nucleotides: TGTGCCAGCAGCTATCGAAGACAGAACACCGGGGAGCTGTTTTTT.

CDR3 sequence: CASSFRDPFGYTF. The CDR3 DNA sequence: TGTGCCAGCAGCTTCCGGGACCCCTTTGGCTACACCTTC. V gene TRBV7-9 combines with J gene TRBJ1-2, with D tentatively TRBD1 (5 bases). The CDR3 totals 13 residues. Trimming removed 3 bases at V and 7 bases at J, with 12 bases between. Per the germline V gene, CDR1 is SEHNR and CDR2 is FQNEAQ (reference sequence).

In its sample, this clonotype was seen many times. This chain connects TRBV7-2 to TRBJ1-4; possibly TRBD1 for D (6 bases). CDR3 length: 18 amino acids. V was cut by 0 bases and J by 0 bases, with 14 bases left in between. Germline V gene sequence: CDR1 SGHTA, CDR2 FQGNSA. The CDR3 sequence is CASSLALSRGTTNEKLFF. As DNA, the CDR3 is TGTGCCAGCAGCTTAGCGCTATCCAGGGGTACAACTAATGAAAAACTGTTTTTT.

This clonotype was seen many times. The CDR3 coding sequence is TGTGCCAGCAGCTTATATGAGACAGGGTCTTTCGAGCAGTACTTC. Its translation is CASSLYETGSFEQYF. The chain combines TRBV7-8 with TRBJ2-7; TRBD1 matches at 7 bases. The CDR3 length is 15 residues. Trimming removed 2 bases from V and 6 bases from J; junction bases left unmatched: 10. In germline, CDR1 is SGHVS, CDR2 FQNEAQ.

This clonotype showed up just a few times. The rearrangement links TRBV24-1 to TRBJ1-2; D call uncertain. The CDR3 loop spans 11 amino acids. CDR1 and CDR2 (germline): KGHDR, SFDVKD. Trimming cost V 3 bases and J 10 bases, with 8 bases left between them. The CDR3: CATSDARVYTF. CDR3 coding DNA: TGTGCCACCAGTGATGCGAGGGTCTACACCTTC.